Here is one TCR beta chain with its context. Its matching antigen is unknown. The sample is drawn from a study of T-cell memory formation after mild COVID-19. Across the whole study: The two donors had largely donor-specific TCR clusters.

MiXCR, applied by TCRdb to the 5' RACE reads, yields one record per CDR3 protein. Of 290,000 or so distinct CDR3 sequences listed, approximately 19% were seen once; the top ten hold about 21%. Trimming took 0 bases from V and 8 from J, leaving 10 bases between them. This CDR3 contains 14 residues. Germline CDR1 KGHDR, CDR2 SFDVKD. Study-wide findings and caveats: Contracting clones localized mainly to CM and EM when CD4+ and mainly to EMRA when CD8+. There were some responding clones in pre-infection memory, which suggested that cross-reactive memory had joined. Clones shrinking from day 15 to 85 showed even CD4/CD8 mixes; later expanders tilted CD4+.

The chain uses TRBV24-1 and TRBJ2-1; D not certain. This sequence was found in a man aged 18 to 29 who had mild COVID-19 (a few samples of this study predate the infection). Cell type and time point are not known. The sequenced material came from PBMCs or a T cell subset sorted from them (not recorded which). The CDR3 region is CATSDLLGSDEQFF. Written as DNA, the CDR3 is TGTGCCACCAGTGATTTGCTCGGCTCCGATGAGCAGTTCTTC.